Listed below are T cell receptor beta chains from one sample, sequenced in a study of brain metastases from non-small cell lung cancer. The data were produced by immunoSEQ multiplex PCR, yet TCRdb's version contains in-frame clones alone and is incomplete. In the table there are about 7,400 clones, around four fifths of which are singletons. Sample: primary lung tumor tissue. These receptors came from a donor at least 40 years old with non-small cell lung cancer. CDR3s include the opening cysteine and the closing phenylalanine or tryptophan. D genes are given only for firm matches. A clone size is listed for some rows: how often the clone was seen (once, few, many), or a class if it is expanded.

>-|TRBV19|TRBJ1-1|TRBD1
TGTGCCAGCGGATGGACAGGGGATTATACTGAAGCTTTCTTT
CASGWTGDYTEAFF
>-|TRBV6-5|TRBJ1-1|TRBD1
TGTGCCAGCCGACTACTGGACAGGGACACTGAAGTTTTCTTT
CASRLLDRDTEVFF
>once|TRBV2|TRBJ2-5|-
TGTGCCAGCAGTTCGGACAGAAGGGAGACCCAGTACTTC
CASSSDRRETQYF
>few|TRBV5-8|TRBJ2-5|-
TGTGCCAGCAGCGCCCGGGGGCGCGGATCAGAGACCCAGTACTTC
CASSARGRGSETQYF
>-|TRBV10-3|TRBJ2-2|-
TGTGCCATCCGGGGGGCGGGGAGGGCGAGCACCGGGGAGCTGTTTTTT
CAIRGAGRASTGELFF
>-|TRBV5-1|TRBJ1-1|TRBD1
TGCGCCAGCAGTTTGGGGGACAGGGACACTGAAGCTTTCTTT
CASSLGDRDTEAFF
>-|TRBV7-3|TRBJ2-1|TRBD1
TGTGCCAGCAGTCGGACAGGGAGTCCCAATGAGCAGTTCTTC
CASSRTGSPNEQFF
>few|TRBV7-3|TRBJ2-2|-
TGTGCCAGCAGCCGCGCCAATCTAGCCGGCACCGGGGAGCTGTTTTTT
CASSRANLAGTGELFF
>-|TRBV6-2/TRBV6-3|TRBJ2-2|-
TGTGCCAGCAGTTTTAAGAACACCGGGGAGCTGTTTTTT
CASSFKNTGELFF
>-|TRBV12-3/TRBV12-4|TRBJ1-2|TRBD1
TGTGCCAGCAGCGATGACAGGGTCTATGGCTACACCTTC
CASSDDRVYGYTF
>-|TRBV7-9|TRBJ2-2|TRBD1
TGTACCAGCAGCTTTGGGACAGAGGACACCGGGGAGCTGTTTTTT
CTSSFGTEDTGELFF
>-|TRBV30|TRBJ1-5|-
TGTGCCTGGAGGGGGGAGGCGAGCAATCAGCCCCAGCATTTT
CAWRGEASNQPQHF
>-|TRBV3-1/TRBV3-2|TRBJ1-6|-
TGTGCCAGCAGCCAAGACGGGGATTCACCCCTCCACTTT
CASSQDGDSPLHF
>-|TRBV4-3|TRBJ1-5|-
TGCGCCAGCAGCCCTTACAGGGATCAGCCCCAGCATTTT
CASSPYRDQPQHF
>-|TRBV28|TRBJ1-2|TRBD1
TGTGCCAGCAGTCCTGGGACAGGGGCTCAAATCTATGGCTACACCTTC
CASSPGTGAQIYGYTF
>-|TRBV5-1|TRBJ1-1|-
TGCGCCAGCAGGCCTACCGGGGCGAACACTGAAGCTTTCTTT
CASRPTGANTEAFF
>-|TRBV5-1|TRBJ2-3|TRBD2
TGCGCCAGCAGCTTGTTTTTAGCGGGGGGAACCACAGATACGCAGTATTTT
CASSLFLAGGTTDTQYF
>-|TRBV7-9|TRBJ2-7|-
TGTGCCAGCAGCTTAGATTGGATAACCGCCAAGTCCTACGAGCAGTACTTC
CASSLDWITAKSYEQYF
>once|TRBV2|TRBJ2-5|TRBD1
TGTGTCAGCAGCGGGGACAGGGGTCCATCAGAGACCCAGTACTTC
CVSSGDRGPSETQYF
>-|TRBV6-5|TRBJ2-7|TRBD1
TGTGCCAGCAGTTACCGGGACAGGGATGGATACGAGCAGTACTTC
CASSYRDRDGYEQYF
>-|TRBV4-2|TRBJ2-3|-
TGTGCCAGCAGCCAAGATCGGGAGGATACGCAGTATTTT
CASSQDREDTQYF
>-|TRBV19|TRBJ1-5|-
TGTGCCAGTGTCAAACAGGGACCCGACAATCAGCCCCAGCATTTT
CASVKQGPDNQPQHF
>-|TRBV5-5|TRBJ2-2|-
TGTGCCAGCAGCTTGGGTGTAGACACCGGGGAGCTGTTTTTT
CASSLGVDTGELFF
>once|TRBV9|TRBJ2-2|-
TGTGCCAGCAGCGTAGCTGGCACAAGCCAGGGGGAGCTGTTTTTT
CASSVAGTSQGELFF
>-|TRBV9|TRBJ1-2|-
TGTGCCAGCAGCCCCCAGGGGAACTATGGCTACACCTTC
CASSPQGNYGYTF
>-|TRBV30|TRBJ2-5|TRBD2
TGTGCCTGGAGTGTAGGACTAGCGGGGGTACGAGAGACCCAGTACTTC
CAWSVGLAGVRETQYF
>-|TRBV9|TRBJ1-6|TRBD1
TGTGCCAGCAGCGTACAGGGACAGTCAGAATCACCCCTCCACTTT
CASSVQGQSESPLHF
>-|TRBV19|TRBJ2-7|TRBD1
TGTGCCAGTAGGAGGGACAGGGGCTACGAGCAGTACTTC
CASRRDRGYEQYF
>-|TRBV2|TRBJ1-2|-
TGTGCCAGCAGTCCACGGGTCTATGGCTACACCTTC
CASSPRVYGYTF
>few|TRBV6-2/TRBV6-3|TRBJ1-6|-
TGTGCCAGCAGTTTCAATAATTCACCCCTCCACTTT
CASSFNNSPLHF
>-|TRBV4-2|TRBJ2-6|-
TGTGCCAGCAGCCAACTGATAGGGGGGGCAGGGGCCAACGTCCTGACTTTC
CASSQLIGGAGANVLTF
>once|TRBV4-3|TRBJ2-1|-
TGCGCCAGCAGCCAAGATCGGGACAATGAGCAGTTCTTC
CASSQDRDNEQFF
>-|TRBV2|TRBJ1-6|-
TGTGCCAGCAGTAATACTTATAATTCACCCCTCCACTTT
CASSNTYNSPLHF
>-|TRBV10-1|TRBJ1-1|-
TGCGCCACCATCTTGGGGCGAGGAACTGAAGCTTTCTTT
CATILGRGTEAFF
>-|TRBV24-1|TRBJ2-1|TRBD2
TGTGCCACCGGGGAGGCGGGGGTAGACAATGAGCAGTTCTTC
CATGEAGVDNEQFF
>-|TRBV28|TRBJ2-1|TRBD1
TGTGCCAGCACTAAGACAGGGTCGGGCAATGAGCAGTTCTTC
CASTKTGSGNEQFF
>-|TRBV5-4|TRBJ2-1|-
TGTGCCAGCAGCTGGGACTCCGGGACACTAAAACCGAAGCAGTTCTTC
CASSWDSGTLKPKQFF
>-|TRBV28|TRBJ1-1|-
TGTGCCAGCAGTTTAGAGGTCAGAAGGAACATTGAAGCTTTCTTT
CASSLEVRRNIEAFF
>-|TRBV30|TRBJ1-6|-
TGTGCCTGGAGTGACAGGGCCTCGAATTCACCCCTCCACTTT
CAWSDRASNSPLHF
>-|TRBV19|TRBJ2-7|TRBD1
TGTGCCAGTAGTATAGACGGCGGGACAGGTGTTCTATACGAGCAGTACTTC
CASSIDGGTGVLYEQYF
>-|TRBV3-1/TRBV3-2|TRBJ1-1|-
TGTGCCAGCAGCCAAGAATGGGGTGAAGCTTTCTTT
CASSQEWGEAFF
>-|TRBV28|TRBJ1-5|-
TGTGCCACCCGAGTGGGGTCACAGCCCCAGCATTTT
CATRVGSQPQHF
>-|TRBV6-5|TRBJ1-4|-
TGTGCCAGCATTAAAGGGATCATTGCTAATGAAAAACTGTTTTTT
CASIKGIIANEKLFF
>-|TRBV5-5|TRBJ1-3|TRBD1
TGTGCCAGCAGCGTCGGGACAGGAGGGTCTGGAAACACCATATATTTT
CASSVGTGGSGNTIYF
>-|TRBV28|TRBJ2-5|-
TGTGCCAGCAGTTTTGGGGGCTCCCAAGAGACCCAGTACTTC
CASSFGGSQETQYF
>few|TRBV10-1|TRBJ2-3|TRBD1
TGCGCCAGCAGTGAGTCAAGGGACAGGGAAACAGATACGCAGTATTTT
CASSESRDRETDTQYF
>-|TRBV6-5|TRBJ1-2|-
TGTGCCAGCAGGGACGGCACTAAGTGCACCTTC
CASRDGTKCTF
>-|TRBV2|TRBJ1-5|TRBD1
TGTGCCAGCAGTGAATTAGGGGGCACTCAGCCCCAGCATTTT
CASSELGGTQPQHF
>-|TRBV30|TRBJ1-6|-
TGTGCCTCGGGACTTAATTCACCCCTCCACTTT
CASGLNSPLHF
>-|TRBV10-3|TRBJ2-1|-
TGTGCCATCAGTGATTCTAGCTCCCTGGTGGGAAAGCAGTTCTTC
CAISDSSSLVGKQFF
>-|TRBV6-5|TRBJ2-1|TRBD2
TGTGCCAGCAGTATGCTAGCGGAGCCCTACAATGAGCAGTTCTTC
CASSMLAEPYNEQFF
>once|TRBV4-1|TRBJ1-5|-
TGCGCCAGCAGCCAAGCTGGGGGGAATCAGCCCCAGCATTTT
CASSQAGGNQPQHF
>large|TRBV7-3|TRBJ2-2|-
TGTGCCAGCAGCGAGACAGGCGGGGAGCTGTTTTTT
CASSETGGELFF
>-|TRBV29-1|TRBJ1-2|TRBD1
TGCAGCGTCGGACAGGGGAAAAACTATGGCTACACCTTC
CSVGQGKNYGYTF